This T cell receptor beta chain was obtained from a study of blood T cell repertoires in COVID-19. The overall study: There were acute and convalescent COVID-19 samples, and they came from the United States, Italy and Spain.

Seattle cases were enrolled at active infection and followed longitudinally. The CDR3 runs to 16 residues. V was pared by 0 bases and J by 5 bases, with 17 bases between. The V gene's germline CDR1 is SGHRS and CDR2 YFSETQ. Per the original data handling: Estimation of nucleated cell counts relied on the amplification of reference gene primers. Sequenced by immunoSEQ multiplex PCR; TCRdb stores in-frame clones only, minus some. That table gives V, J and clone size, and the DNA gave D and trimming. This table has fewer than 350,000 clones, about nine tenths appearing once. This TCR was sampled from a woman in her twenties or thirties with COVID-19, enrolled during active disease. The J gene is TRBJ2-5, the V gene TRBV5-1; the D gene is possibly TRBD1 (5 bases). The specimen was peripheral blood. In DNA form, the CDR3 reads TGCGCCAGCAGCTTGGTGGTGGTCAGGGCGTGGGAGACCCAGTACTTC. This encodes CASSLVVVRAWETQYF.